The entry below gives a single T cell receptor beta chain sequence along with its context. The antigen is undetermined. The data stem from a study of OX40 agonist ivuxolimab in advanced cancers. Study summary: Patient treatment consisted of intravenous ivuxolimab administration every 2 weeks at 0.01 to 10 mg/kg. Earlier anti-PD-1, anti-PD-L1 or anti-CTLA-4 therapy was permitted; roughly 40% had received some.

Clones were read by immunoSEQ multiplex PCR, and TCRdb kept only the in-frame ones, dropping some. The sample carries some 46,000 clones, approximately 80% recorded once. Study-level points and caveats: It was not determined which antigens were specifically recognized by the peripheral T cells that had undergone clonal expansion.

This CDR3 spans 13 amino acids. Germline CDR1 reads SGHTA; CDR2 reads FQGNSA. Deletions cut 4 bases from V and 2 bases from J, with 8 bases between. The specimen comprised CD4+ or CD8+ T cells sorted from blood, sampled in a trial of the OX40 agonist ivuxolimab. The sequence derives from an adult with an advanced solid tumor such as melanoma, head and neck, liver or kidney cancer. The genes are TRBV7-2 and TRBJ1-1; D is unclear. Here the CDR3 reads CASSSRRNTEAFF. The CDR3 DNA follows: TGTGCCAGCAGCTCCCGTAGAAACACTGAAGCTTTCTTT.